This TCR beta chain was sequenced for a study of blood T cell repertoires in COVID-19. Study summary: Samples taken during acute and convalescent COVID-19 were collected in the United States, Italy and Spain.

V shed 1 base and J shed 6 bases, with 7 bases lying between them. This CDR3 comprises 13 residues. TCRdb's copy holds only in-frame clones and misses some; the assay was immunoSEQ multiplex PCR. The repertoire has a few hundred thousand clones, more than 80% of them found once; the top ten carry 0.95% to 1.1%. The chain carries TRBV12-3 or TRBV12-4 and TRBJ1-5; D not resolved. Input material: PBMCs or T cells enriched from blood (not recorded which). The clonotype was recovered from a man in his late teens or twenties who had recovered from COVID-19. Here the CDR3 reads CASSLGLAQPQHF. CDR3 sequence (DNA): TGTGCCAGCAGTTTAGGCTTGGCTCAGCCCCAGCATTTT.